What follows describes a single TCR beta chain. Its specificity is unknown. This sample is drawn from a study of cytomegalovirus exposure and HLA in healthy donors. Points from the study as a whole: The investigators catalogued 180 or so TCR beta chains as cytomegalovirus-associated. Some public TCRs appeared in many individuals, while most sequences were rare.

CDR1 is MNHNS and CDR2 is SASEGT in the germline V gene. The CDR3 runs 14 residues. The V segment lost 4 bases and the J segment 4 bases; nucleotides outside the gene matches: 4. PCR amplification relied on 60 Vbeta primers (plus 13 Jbeta primers). The authors' processing: About 11 million of 80 million to 85 million unique TCR beta chains were shared, per a later count. Assay: immunoSEQ multiplex PCR; the TCRdb copy retains only in-frame clones and omits some. The V and J calls and clone size are taken from that table; D and trimming were inferred from the DNA. The sample contains 100,000 or so clones, about 74% of which appear only once.

The sample was PBMCs. The receptor was isolated from a female donor in good health and CMV-seropositive. The chain combines TRBV6-1 with TRBJ2-7; 10 bases align to TRBD1. The CDR3 spells CASSVGQGRYEQYF. The CDR3 DNA sequence: TGTGCCAGCAGTGTGGGACAGGGGAGGTACGAGCAGTACTTC.